The rows below give T cell receptor beta chains drawn from one sample of a study of T cells in Graves' hyperthyroidism and ophthalmopathy. TCRdb redid the calling of the multiplex PCR reads with MiXCR, one entry per CDR3 protein. The sample includes about 400,000 distinct CDR3 sequences, 15% to 17% of them seen just once. Sequencing was performed on blood. The receptors come from a woman between 18 and 30 years old with Graves' hyperthyroidism that later progressed to Graves' ophthalmopathy. Each CDR3 is given with its conserved first and last residue. The D gene is left open where the match is weak. Not all rows give a size; the values are once, few, many and, for expanded clones, a class.

j_gene,v_gene,abundance,d_gene,CDR3aa,CDR3nt
TRBJ2-7,TRBV7-9,many,NA,CASSQGRGSHEQYF,TGTGCCAGCAGCCAGGGGAGGGGGTCGCACGAGCAGTACTTC
TRBJ2-3,TRBV12-5,few,NA,CASGGSDTQYF,TGTGCTAGTGGCGGGTCAGATACGCAGTATTTT
TRBJ1-2,TRBV28,many,NA,CASSFTGTYGYTF,TGTGCCAGCAGTTTCACGGGGACCTATGGCTACACCTTC
TRBJ2-7,TRBV6-2/TRBV6-3,many,TRBD1,CASGDWTGSTYEQYF,TGTGCCAGCGGAGACTGGACAGGCTCGACCTACGAGCAGTACTTC
TRBJ1-2,TRBV28,many,TRBD1,CASSLFRLGTGVGYTF,TGTGCCAGCAGTTTATTCCGCCTTGGGACAGGGGTCGGCTACACCTTC
TRBJ2-7,TRBV3-1,few,NA,CASSRDGEQYF,TGTGCCAGCAGCCGCGATGGGGAGCAGTACTTC
TRBJ1-2,TRBV24-1,NA,NA,CATSDTGSLGYTF,TGTGCCACCAGTGACACAGGAAGTCTCGGCTACACCTTC
TRBJ2-5,TRBV28,few,NA,CASRQKETQYF,TGTGCCAGCAGGCAAAAAGAGACCCAGTACTTC
TRBJ2-1,TRBV28,NA,TRBD2,CASSPSGLGYNEQFF,TGTGCCAGCAGTCCATCGGGACTAGGGTACAATGAGCAGTTCTTC
TRBJ2-5,TRBV5-1,NA,NA,CASSLGPFMQTQYF,TGCGCCAGCAGCTTAGGACCATTCATGCAGACCCAGTACTTC
TRBJ2-5,TRBV6-2/TRBV6-3,many,NA,CASSSLEQETQYF,TGTGCCAGCAGTTCACTGGAGCAAGAGACCCAGTACTTC
TRBJ1-5,TRBV6-2/TRBV6-3,NA,TRBD1,CASDVGQAENQPQHF,TGTGCCAGCGACGTCGGACAGGCGGAAAATCAGCCCCAGCATTTT
TRBJ2-3,TRBV10-1,many,TRBD2,CASSDGLAGGPDTQYF,TGCGCCAGCAGTGACGGACTAGCGGGAGGGCCAGATACGCAGTATTTT
TRBJ2-3,TRBV5-4,many,TRBD1,CASSPRTGFPDTQYF,TGTGCCAGCAGCCCAAGGACAGGGTTCCCAGATACGCAGTATTTT
TRBJ1-1,TRBV29-1,NA,TRBD1,CSVEARQGAVNTEAFF,TGCAGCGTTGAAGCTCGACAGGGGGCCGTTAACACTGAAGCTTTCTTT
TRBJ2-5,TRBV27,NA,NA,CASSALGAQYF,TGTGCCAGCAGTGCGCTTGGGGCCCAGTACTTC
TRBJ2-3,TRBV15,NA,NA,CATSPRVGTQYF,TGTGCCACCAGCCCTAGAGTTGGTACGCAGTATTTT
TRBJ2-1,TRBV27,many,TRBD1,CASSLEGTGYNEQFF,TGTGCCAGCAGTTTAGAAGGGACAGGTTACAATGAGCAGTTCTTC
TRBJ2-5,TRBV24-1,NA,NA,CATSPGAREVLLGQETQYF,TGTGCCACCAGTCCCGGGGCCCGCGAGGTATTGTTAGGACAGGAGACCCAGTACTTC
TRBJ2-7,TRBV28,many,TRBD1,CASSSPVRGQGIYEQYF,TGTGCCAGCAGTTCCCCCGTGAGGGGACAGGGGATCTACGAGCAGTACTTC
TRBJ2-1,TRBV4-1,many,NA,CASSQVRGGLSYNEQFF,TGCGCCAGCAGCCAAGTGAGGGGGGGCCTATCCTACAATGAGCAGTTCTTC
TRBJ2-3,TRBV27,NA,NA,CASLGLDKPDTQYF,TGTGCCAGCCTGGGACTGGATAAGCCAGATACGCAGTATTTT
TRBJ2-2,TRBV29-1,NA,NA,CSVSHRGGLFF,TGCAGCGTTTCCCACAGGGGGGGACTGTTTTTT
TRBJ2-7,TRBV11-2,many,NA,CASSLKVKYEQYF,TGTGCCAGCAGCTTAAAGGTAAAATACGAGCAGTACTTC
TRBJ2-2,TRBV7-6,NA,TRBD2,CASSLVRRASGNTGELFF,TGTGCCAGCAGCTTAGTCCGCCGGGCTAGCGGGAATACCGGGGAGCTGTTTTTT
TRBJ1-2,TRBV29-1,NA,NA,CSAMTAYGYTF,TGCAGCGCTATGACTGCCTATGGCTACACCTTC
TRBJ2-2,TRBV28,NA,TRBD1,CASKDRGLFRLFF,TGTGCCAGCAAGGACAGGGGGCTGTTCAGGCTGTTTTTT
TRBJ1-5,TRBV28,many,NA,CASSLRRVAYQPQHF,TGTGCCAGCAGTTTACGTCGGGTCGCCTATCAGCCCCAGCATTTT
TRBJ2-5,TRBV5-1,NA,TRBD1,CASSLLQGTSQETQYF,TGCGCCAGCAGCTTATTACAGGGGACGTCCCAAGAGACCCAGTACTTC
TRBJ1-4,TRBV9,NA,NA,CASSVDGNRGEKLFF,TGTGCCAGCAGCGTAGACGGTAACCGGGGTGAAAAACTGTTTTTT
TRBJ2-5,TRBV28,many,TRBD2,CASSLLASGRAPQETQYF,TGTGCCAGCAGTTTATTGGCTAGCGGGAGGGCTCCCCAAGAGACCCAGTACTTC
TRBJ2-7,TRBV20-1,many,NA,CSADRSTYEQYF,TGCAGTGCTGACAGGAGTACCTACGAGCAGTACTTC
TRBJ2-1,TRBV11-3,NA,TRBD2,CASSLSGTSGKSYNEQFF,TGTGCCAGCAGCTTAAGCGGGACTAGCGGGAAATCCTACAATGAGCAGTTCTTC
TRBJ1-5,TRBV27,NA,NA,CASSLRGQKQPQHF,TGTGCCAGCAGTTTACGGGGACAAAAACAGCCCCAGCATTTT
TRBJ2-5,TRBV19,once,TRBD1,CASSEKPDRLQETQYF,TGTGCCAGTAGTGAAAAACCGGACAGGCTCCAAGAGACCCAGTACTTC
TRBJ2-1,TRBV28,NA,TRBD2,CASSSPTSGHYNEQFF,TGTGCCAGCAGTTCCCCGACTAGCGGGCACTACAATGAGCAGTTCTTC
TRBJ2-5,TRBV10-3,many,TRBD1,CATWTGEGETQYF,TGTGCCACCTGGACAGGGGAGGGAGAGACCCAGTACTTC
TRBJ2-7,TRBV20-1,many,TRBD1,CSASDRVEYEQYF,TGCAGTGCTAGTGACAGGGTAGAATACGAGCAGTACTTC
TRBJ1-4,TRBV5-8,few,NA,CASSLRDSPEKLFF,TGTGCCAGCAGCCTGAGGGACTCCCCTGAAAAACTGTTTTTT
TRBJ1-3,TRBV29-1,few,NA,CSAARGSGNTIYF,TGCAGCGCCGCCAGGGGCTCTGGAAACACCATATATTTT